This is a list of T cell receptor beta chains from one sample in a study of blood T cell repertoires in COVID-19. Using immunoSEQ multiplex PCR, the repertoire was profiled, and TCRdb retains in-frame clones only, with some absent. The profile shows more than 350,000 clones, about 88% of them singletons. The sample comprised PBMCs or T cells enriched from blood (not recorded which). All receptors come from a woman under 30 who had been exposed to COVID-19. The CDR3 runs from the conserved cysteine through the conserved F or W. The D gene is left open where the match is weak. Only some rows state a clone size, as once, few, many or a class for expanded clones.

j_gene: TRBJ2-1; abundance: once; d_gene: -; v_gene: TRBV5-8; CDR3aa: CASSLAPSPSDEQFF; CDR3nt: TGTGCCAGCAGCTTGGCCCCTAGCCCCTCCGATGAGCAGTTCTTC
j_gene: TRBJ1-2; abundance: -; d_gene: -; v_gene: TRBV28; CDR3aa: CASKLWQGPFGYTF; CDR3nt: TGTGCCAGCAAGCTCTGGCAGGGGCCTTTTGGCTACACCTTC
j_gene: TRBJ2-5; abundance: -; d_gene: TRBD1; v_gene: TRBV28; CDR3aa: CASSTLGRGKGETQYF; CDR3nt: TGTGCCAGCAGTACATTGGGCAGGGGGAAAGGAGAGACCCAGTACTTC
j_gene: TRBJ2-3; abundance: once; d_gene: -; v_gene: TRBV25-1; CDR3aa: CASSEPLDTQYF; CDR3nt: TGTGCCAGCAGTGAACCGTTGGATACGCAGTATTTT
j_gene: TRBJ1-1; abundance: -; d_gene: -; v_gene: TRBV7-2; CDR3aa: CASSPGPNTEAFF; CDR3nt: TGTGCCAGCAGCCCAGGTCCGAACACTGAAGCTTTCTTT
j_gene: TRBJ1-5; abundance: -; d_gene: TRBD1; v_gene: TRBV13; CDR3aa: CASSLGRGQGAGQPQHF; CDR3nt: TGTGCCAGCAGCTTAGGTCGAGGACAGGGGGCCGGTCAGCCCCAGCATTTT
j_gene: TRBJ1-1; abundance: -; d_gene: -; v_gene: TRBV7-9; CDR3aa: CASGDSSNTEAFF; CDR3nt: TGTGCCAGCGGAGACAGTTCTAACACTGAAGCTTTCTTT
j_gene: TRBJ2-7; abundance: -; d_gene: -; v_gene: TRBV4-2; CDR3aa: CASSHDSAYEQYF; CDR3nt: TGTGCCAGCAGCCACGACTCAGCCTACGAGCAGTACTTC
j_gene: TRBJ1-3; abundance: once; d_gene: TRBD1; v_gene: TRBV19; CDR3aa: CASGQGHPGNTIYF; CDR3nt: TGTGCCAGTGGACAGGGACATCCTGGAAACACCATATATTTT
j_gene: TRBJ2-7; abundance: few; d_gene: -; v_gene: TRBV5-8; CDR3aa: CASSLGTSGGHEQYF; CDR3nt: TGTGCCAGCAGCTTGGGGACTTCGGGGGGCCACGAGCAGTACTTC
j_gene: TRBJ2-5; abundance: -; d_gene: -; v_gene: TRBV5-5; CDR3aa: CASSFRGSGETQYF; CDR3nt: TGTGCCAGCAGCTTCCGTGGCAGCGGCGAGACCCAGTACTTC
j_gene: TRBJ2-5; abundance: -; d_gene: TRBD1; v_gene: TRBV5-1; CDR3aa: CASAPPEGALETQYF; CDR3nt: TGCGCCAGCGCTCCTCCAGAGGGGGCATTGGAGACCCAGTACTTC
j_gene: TRBJ2-1; abundance: -; d_gene: TRBD2; v_gene: TRBV3-1/TRBV3-2; CDR3aa: CASSQVGGRAWFF; CDR3nt: TGTGCCAGCAGCCAAGTAGGCGGGAGGGCGTGGTTCTTC
j_gene: TRBJ2-5; abundance: once; d_gene: TRBD1; v_gene: TRBV19; CDR3aa: CASSPFGRGRETQYF; CDR3nt: TGTGCCAGTAGTCCGTTTGGCAGGGGGAGAGAGACCCAGTACTTC
j_gene: TRBJ2-7; abundance: -; d_gene: TRBD2; v_gene: TRBV6-5; CDR3aa: CASSYGLAGGEQYF; CDR3nt: TGTGCCAGCAGTTACGGGCTAGCGGGAGGCGAGCAGTACTTC
j_gene: TRBJ1-2; abundance: -; d_gene: TRBD1; v_gene: TRBV4-1; CDR3aa: CASSQGQGAGGYTF; CDR3nt: TGCGCCAGCAGCCAAGGACAGGGGGCAGGTGGCTACACCTTC
j_gene: TRBJ2-7; abundance: once; d_gene: -; v_gene: TRBV2; CDR3aa: CASSELYEQYF; CDR3nt: TGTGCCAGCAGTGAACTCTACGAGCAGTACTTC
j_gene: TRBJ2-7; abundance: -; d_gene: TRBD1; v_gene: TRBV6-6; CDR3aa: CASRRGTGDYEQYF; CDR3nt: TGTGCCAGCAGACGGGGGACAGGGGACTACGAGCAGTACTTC
j_gene: TRBJ1-1; abundance: -; d_gene: TRBD1; v_gene: TRBV11-2; CDR3aa: CASIPGPDRVAFF; CDR3nt: TGTGCCAGCATCCCCGGGCCCGACAGGGTCGCTTTCTTT
j_gene: TRBJ2-5; abundance: -; d_gene: -; v_gene: TRBV5-1; CDR3aa: CASSLVVQGGETQYF; CDR3nt: TGCGCCAGCAGCTTGGTAGTACAGGGTGGAGAGACCCAGTACTTC
j_gene: TRBJ2-6; abundance: -; d_gene: TRBD1; v_gene: TRBV5-1; CDR3aa: CASSPGTAIVSGANVLTF; CDR3nt: TGCGCCAGCAGCCCGGGGACAGCAATAGTCTCTGGGGCCAACGTCCTGACTTTC
j_gene: TRBJ2-5; abundance: few; d_gene: TRBD2; v_gene: TRBV9; CDR3aa: CASSVGSGRWETQYF; CDR3nt: TGTGCCAGCAGCGTAGGTAGCGGGAGGTGGGAGACCCAGTACTTC
j_gene: TRBJ2-1; abundance: -; d_gene: TRBD1; v_gene: TRBV27; CDR3aa: CASSLSSTPGTGGNEQFF; CDR3nt: TGTGCCAGCAGTTTATCTTCGACCCCTGGGACAGGGGGAAATGAGCAGTTCTTC
j_gene: TRBJ1-1; abundance: -; d_gene: -; v_gene: TRBV4-1; CDR3aa: CASSLQGQMNTEAFF; CDR3nt: TGCGCCAGCAGCCTCCAGGGGCAGATGAACACTGAAGCTTTCTTT
j_gene: TRBJ1-6; abundance: -; d_gene: -; v_gene: TRBV5-1; CDR3aa: CASSSLPRTVPYNSPLHF; CDR3nt: TGCGCCAGCAGCTCATTACCCAGAACAGTCCCCTATAATTCACCCCTCCACTTT
j_gene: TRBJ1-2; abundance: -; d_gene: -; v_gene: TRBV28; CDR3aa: CASSPTLGGYGYTF; CDR3nt: TGTGCCAGCAGCCCTACTTTAGGGGGCTATGGCTACACCTTC
j_gene: TRBJ2-5; abundance: -; d_gene: -; v_gene: TRBV7-9; CDR3aa: CASSLGGGDGRQETQYF; CDR3nt: TGTGCCAGCAGCTTAGGGGGAGGAGATGGGCGCCAAGAGACCCAGTACTTC
j_gene: TRBJ2-7; abundance: -; d_gene: -; v_gene: TRBV28; CDR3aa: CASQWGLYEQYF; CDR3nt: TGTGCCAGCCAATGGGGCCTCTACGAGCAGTACTTC
j_gene: TRBJ2-1; abundance: -; d_gene: TRBD2; v_gene: TRBV6-5; CDR3aa: CASSLGLAEINEQFF; CDR3nt: TGTGCCAGCAGTTTAGGACTAGCGGAAATCAATGAGCAGTTCTTC
j_gene: TRBJ1-2; abundance: -; d_gene: -; v_gene: TRBV3-1/TRBV3-2; CDR3aa: CASSPSYGAGQNYGYTF; CDR3nt: TGTGCCAGCAGCCCCTCCTATGGTGCTGGACAGAACTATGGCTACACCTTC
j_gene: TRBJ2-3; abundance: -; d_gene: -; v_gene: TRBV27; CDR3aa: CASSRQTATDTQYF; CDR3nt: TGTGCCAGCAGCAGACAGACCGCCACAGATACGCAGTATTTT
j_gene: TRBJ1-1; abundance: -; d_gene: -; v_gene: TRBV7-9; CDR3aa: CASSDTGRGTEAFF; CDR3nt: TGTGCCAGCAGCGATACAGGCCGCGGCACTGAAGCTTTCTTT
j_gene: TRBJ1-5; abundance: -; d_gene: -; v_gene: TRBV27; CDR3aa: CASSFSGFDQPQHF; CDR3nt: TGTGCCAGCAGTTTCTCAGGGTTTGATCAGCCCCAGCATTTT
j_gene: TRBJ2-1; abundance: -; d_gene: TRBD2; v_gene: TRBV2; CDR3aa: CASSPERGNYNEQFF; CDR3nt: TGTGCCAGCAGTCCGGAGCGGGGGAACTACAATGAGCAGTTCTTC
j_gene: TRBJ1-2; abundance: -; d_gene: TRBD1; v_gene: TRBV5-4; CDR3aa: CASSLGAGQGFNGYTF; CDR3nt: TGTGCCAGCAGCTTGGGGGCGGGACAGGGTTTCAATGGCTACACCTTC
j_gene: TRBJ2-1; abundance: -; d_gene: TRBD2; v_gene: TRBV29-1; CDR3aa: CSVEGGPGTRGNEQFF; CDR3nt: TGCAGCGTTGAAGGGGGCCCCGGGACTAGGGGCAATGAGCAGTTCTTC
j_gene: TRBJ1-1; abundance: once; d_gene: TRBD1; v_gene: TRBV24-1; CDR3aa: CATSDLRGQGARTEAFF; CDR3nt: TGTGCCACCAGTGATTTGAGGGGACAGGGGGCGCGGACTGAAGCTTTCTTT
j_gene: TRBJ2-7; abundance: -; d_gene: -; v_gene: TRBV4-3; CDR3aa: CASSHQQGEQYF; CDR3nt: TGCGCCAGCAGCCATCAACAGGGAGAGCAGTACTTC
j_gene: TRBJ1-2; abundance: few; d_gene: -; v_gene: TRBV7-2; CDR3aa: CASSSTRYGYTF; CDR3nt: TGTGCCAGCAGCTCCACAAGATATGGCTACACCTTC
j_gene: TRBJ1-6; abundance: -; d_gene: TRBD1; v_gene: TRBV4-1; CDR3aa: CASSPVRQGGNSPLHF; CDR3nt: TGCGCCAGCAGCCCGGTCCGACAGGGAGGCAATTCACCCCTCCACTTT
j_gene: TRBJ1-1; abundance: -; d_gene: -; v_gene: TRBV28; CDR3aa: CASSLMVGGATEAFF; CDR3nt: TGTGCCAGCAGTTTAATGGTGGGGGGGGCCACTGAAGCTTTCTTT
j_gene: TRBJ1-6; abundance: -; d_gene: -; v_gene: TRBV7-9; CDR3aa: CASSLTGENSPLHF; CDR3nt: TGTGCCAGCAGCTTAACTGGGGAGAACTCACCCCTCCACTTT
j_gene: TRBJ2-7; abundance: -; d_gene: TRBD2; v_gene: TRBV4-1; CDR3aa: CASSLATSGSVYEQYF; CDR3nt: TGCGCCAGCAGCCTGGCGACTAGCGGGTCTGTTTACGAGCAGTACTTC
j_gene: TRBJ2-1; abundance: -; d_gene: TRBD1; v_gene: TRBV11-2; CDR3aa: CASSPGPGQNYNEQFF; CDR3nt: TGTGCCAGCAGCCCCGGACCGGGACAGAACTACAATGAGCAGTTCTTC
j_gene: TRBJ1-2; abundance: -; d_gene: TRBD1; v_gene: TRBV28; CDR3aa: CASSPPGQGFGYTF; CDR3nt: TGTGCCAGCAGCCCGCCGGGACAGGGGTTCGGCTACACCTTC
j_gene: TRBJ2-7; abundance: -; d_gene: -; v_gene: TRBV5-1; CDR3aa: CASSTPGTSGEQYF; CDR3nt: TGCGCCAGCAGCACCCCTGGGACAAGTGGCGAGCAGTACTTC
j_gene: TRBJ1-6; abundance: once; d_gene: -; v_gene: TRBV10-3; CDR3aa: CAISDRGSYNSPLHF; CDR3nt: TGTGCCATCAGTGACAGGGGCTCCTATAATTCACCCCTCCACTTT
j_gene: TRBJ1-4; abundance: -; d_gene: TRBD1; v_gene: TRBV27; CDR3aa: CAGTGSPF; CDR3nt: TGTGCCGGGACAGGCAGCCCTTTT
j_gene: TRBJ1-4; abundance: -; d_gene: -; v_gene: TRBV3-1/TRBV3-2; CDR3aa: CASSRGVGTANEKLFF; CDR3nt: TGTGCCAGCAGCCGGGGGGTTGGGACGGCTAATGAAAAACTGTTTTTT
j_gene: TRBJ2-7; abundance: once; d_gene: -; v_gene: TRBV7-9; CDR3aa: CASSHASSYEQYF; CDR3nt: TGTGCCAGCAGCCACGCCAGCTCCTACGAGCAGTACTTC
j_gene: TRBJ2-1; abundance: -; d_gene: TRBD2; v_gene: TRBV25-1; CDR3aa: CATTSGSVYNEQFF; CDR3nt: TGTGCCACTACAAGCGGGAGCGTCTACAATGAGCAGTTCTTC
j_gene: TRBJ1-6; abundance: -; d_gene: -; v_gene: TRBV5-6; CDR3aa: CASSAMVDSYNSPLHF; CDR3nt: TGTGCCAGCAGCGCGATGGTAGACTCCTATAATTCACCCCTCCACTTT
j_gene: TRBJ2-1; abundance: -; d_gene: TRBD2; v_gene: TRBV4-3; CDR3aa: CASSSRRGGSIYNEQFF; CDR3nt: TGCGCCAGCAGCTCGAGGAGGGGAGGGTCGATTTACAATGAGCAGTTCTTC
j_gene: TRBJ2-3; abundance: -; d_gene: -; v_gene: TRBV5-1; CDR3aa: CASSLRTSTDTQYF; CDR3nt: TGCGCCAGCAGCCTAAGGACTAGCACAGATACGCAGTATTTT
j_gene: TRBJ2-7; abundance: once; d_gene: TRBD1; v_gene: TRBV14; CDR3aa: CASSLTQGWGEQYF; CDR3nt: TGTGCCAGCAGCCTCACACAGGGGTGGGGGGAGCAGTACTTC
j_gene: TRBJ2-5; abundance: -; d_gene: TRBD1; v_gene: TRBV5-1; CDR3aa: CASSARGGLWLQETQYF; CDR3nt: TGCGCCAGCAGCGCCCGAGGGGGCCTTTGGCTACAAGAGACCCAGTACTTC
j_gene: TRBJ1-3; abundance: -; d_gene: TRBD1; v_gene: TRBV5-4; CDR3aa: CASSATGQGAWGNTIYF; CDR3nt: TGTGCCAGCAGCGCGACCGGACAGGGGGCGTGGGGAAACACCATATATTTT
j_gene: TRBJ1-1; abundance: -; d_gene: TRBD1; v_gene: TRBV28; CDR3aa: CASSWPGQGALNTEAFF; CDR3nt: TGTGCCAGCAGTTGGCCGGGACAGGGGGCCCTGAACACTGAAGCTTTCTTT
j_gene: TRBJ2-7; abundance: -; d_gene: -; v_gene: TRBV2; CDR3aa: CASSVRGYEQYF; CDR3nt: TGTGCCAGCAGTGTAAGGGGATACGAGCAGTACTTC
j_gene: TRBJ1-1; abundance: -; d_gene: TRBD1; v_gene: TRBV2; CDR3aa: CASRFWDSNTEAFF; CDR3nt: TGTGCCAGCAGGTTTTGGGACAGCAACACTGAAGCTTTCTTT